The 17 T cell receptor beta chains listed next were all sequenced from one sample in a study of beta chain features in type 1 diabetes. Overall study findings and caveats: Across all four CD4+ subsets, people with type 1 diabetes showed modestly shorter TCRB CDR3s.

The entirety of the isolated RNA underwent reverse transcription, so expressed TCRB transcripts were sequenced. Using immunoSEQ multiplex PCR, the repertoire was profiled, and TCRdb retains in-frame clones only, with some absent. The sample carries 300,000 to 350,000 clones, 13% recorded once. No antigen has been assigned to these receptors. Input material: naive CD4+ T cells from blood. These receptor sequences come from a woman aged 18-29 years with type 1 diabetes.

In its sample, this clone was seen once. V and J are TRBV28 and TRBJ1-1, with a weak D call TRBD1 (6 bases). The V and J ends lost 8 bases and 10 bases respectively, with 17 bases between them. CDR1 is MDHEN, CDR2 SYDVKM, per germline. The length of the CDR3 is 12 residues. The CDR3 nucleotides are TGTGCCAGCGGAAAGTCGACAGGTGGAGCTTTCTTT. It encodes CASGKSTGGAFF.

This clone was recorded a few times. This chain connects TRBV27 to TRBJ1-2; the D gene is possibly TRBD1 (6 bases). The CDR3 contains 14 residues. Germline CDR1 MNHEY, CDR2 SMNVEV (reference sequence). Between the trimmed V and J ends, which lost 4 bases and 7 bases, there was a span of 16 bases. The CDR3 DNA reads TGTGCCAGCAGTTCCCTCCCGGGGGGCCTTGGCTACACCTTC. Amino acids: CASSSLPGGLGYTF.

This clone has more than one count but fewer than ten. The chain joins TRBV19 to TRBJ2-7; D is unresolved. The CDR3 is 13 residues long. Germline V gives CDR1 LNHDA, CDR2 SQIVND (reference sequence). V dropped 3 bases and J dropped 4 bases, with 10 bases sitting between them. CDR3 nucleotides: TGTGCCAGTAGTATGATAGGAGTTTACGAGCAGTACTTC. The encoded protein is CASSMIGVYEQYF.

This clone was seen a few times. This sequence joins TRBV29-1 and TRBJ1-3; D is unresolved. The CDR3 is made up of 13 amino acids. The germline V gene has CDR1 SQVTM and CDR2 ANQGSEA. V was clipped by 7 bases and J by 4 bases, with 14 bases between them. CDR3 loop: CSALRSLGNTIYF. The CDR3 DNA reads TGCAGCGCCCTTCGGTCCCTAGGAAACACCATATATTTT.

In its sample, this clone was seen a few times. The chain employs TRBV28 and TRBJ2-1; D unclear. The V gene's germline CDR1 is MDHEN and CDR2 SYDVKM. Trimming took off 6 bases at V and 9 bases at J, with 15 bases between the two ends. This CDR3 comprises 13 residues. The DNA of the CDR3 is TGTGCCAGCAGACCTACTTGGTTTGGTGAGCAGTTCTTC. The encoded protein is CASRPTWFGEQFF. Supplemented by reference TRBV28 and TRBJ2-1, the full variable domain reads DVKVTQSSRYLVKRTGEKVFLECVQDMDHENMFWYRQDPGLGLRLIYFSYDVKMKEKGDIPEGYSVSREKKERFSLILESASTNQTSMYLCASRPTWFGEQFFGPGTRLTVL.

This clone was detected only a few times. The rearrangement uses TRBV30 and TRBJ2-5; 12 nucleotides match TRBD2. Germline trimming cut 3 bases from V and 5 bases from J; bases unmatched to any gene: 13. The germline V gene encodes CDR1 GTSNPN and CDR2 SVGIG (reference sequence). This CDR3 has 17 amino acids. This CDR3 reads CAWSKGLAGGRGETQYF. In nucleotides, the CDR3 is TGTGCCTGGAGCAAGGGACTAGCGGGTGGTCGGGGGGAGACCCAGTACTTC.

The chain uses TRBV11-3 and TRBJ2-1; D is perhaps TRBD1 (6 bases). V was trimmed by 6 bases and J by 9 bases, leaving 18 bases between them. Germline V gene lookup returns CDR1 SGHNT and CDR2 YENEEA. The CDR3 length is 14 residues. The CDR3 loop is CASRLENLGGEQFF. CDR3 coding DNA: TGTGCCAGCAGGCTCGAGAACTTAGGGGGTGAGCAGTTCTTC.

This clone was counted only a few times. The genes are TRBV5-6 and TRBJ2-5; TRBD2 matches at 11 bases. CDR3 length: 16 residues. Germline CDR1 SGHDT, CDR2 YYEEEE. V lost 2 bases to trimming and J lost 2 bases; unmatched junction nucleotides: 5. The CDR3 loop reads CASSLPGTSGQETQYF. The DNA of the CDR3 is TGTGCCAGCAGCTTACCCGGGACTAGCGGACAAGAGACCCAGTACTTC.

The table lists this clone with a few counts. The chain links TRBV19 to TRBJ2-6; D not certain. The CDR3 is 15 residues long. The germline V and J ends were trimmed by 3 bases and 2 bases, with 8 bases remaining between them. The germline gives CDR1 LNHDA, CDR2 SQIVND (reference sequence). For the CDR3, the DNA is TGTGCCAGTAGTATGAGGCCACCTGGGGCCAACGTCCTGACTTTC. Translating gives CASSMRPPGANVLTF.

This clone was observed a handful of times. The chain carries TRBV7-9 and TRBJ1-3; no reliable D call. V lost 6 bases and J 0 bases, leaving 12 bases between the germline ends. The CDR3 contains 15 residues. CDR1 and CDR2 (germline): SEHNR, FQNEAQ (reference sequence). CDR3 in amino acids: CASRPIGVSGNTIYF. In DNA, the CDR3 is TGTGCCAGCAGGCCAATCGGGGTCTCTGGAAACACCATATATTTT.

V and J are TRBV7-2 and TRBJ2-5, with 10 bases matching TRBD1. Germline V lookup: CDR1 SGHTA, CDR2 FQGNSA. Trimming cost V 5 bases and J 4 bases; bases outside gene matches: 7. CDR3 length: 15 residues. The CDR3: CASSRGGQGGETQYF. The DNA of the CDR3 is TGTGCCAGCAGCCGCGGTGGACAGGGGGGAGAGACCCAGTACTTC.

There are a few counts of this clone. The J gene is TRBJ2-1, the V gene TRBV9, with 15 positions matching TRBD2. CDR3 length: 17 amino acids. Germline CDR1 SGDLS, CDR2 YYNGEE. With 4 bases clipped from V and 7 bases from J, the junction kept 9 bases outside the gene matches. The CDR3 nucleotides read TGTGCCAGCAGCCTTCCGACTGGGACTAGCGGGAGGAATGAGCAGTTCTTC. Translating it yields CASSLPTGTSGRNEQFF.

The sample holds a few counts of this clone. The V call is TRBV7-3, the J call TRBJ2-1; maybe TRBD2 (5 bases). From germline, CDR1 is SGHTA and CDR2 FQGTGA. The CDR3 is 14 residues long. V was clipped by 5 bases and J by 6 bases, with 14 bases between them. DNA of the CDR3: TGTGCCAGCAGCCCCCGGACTGGAGGCAATGAGCAGTTCTTC. Its protein product is CASSPRTGGNEQFF.

This clone showed up just a few times. This rearrangement joins TRBV2 to TRBJ2-4; D may be TRBD1 (5 bases). This CDR3 is built from 16 residues. V gave up 1 base and J gave up 2 bases, with 12 bases separating them. CDR1 is SNHLY, CDR2 FYNNEI, per germline. In nucleotides, the CDR3 is TGTGCCAGCAGTGAAGTAACCTCAGGGACCAAAAACATTCAGTACTTC. Translating it yields CASSEVTSGTKNIQYF.

This clone was seen repeatedly, ten times or more. V usage is TRBV29-1 and J usage is TRBJ2-5; TRBD2 might be the D (5 bases). The V end was cut by 7 bases, the J end by 2 bases, with 14 bases between. The CDR3 is 13 amino acids. Germline V CDR1 and CDR2: SQVTM, ANQGSEA. The CDR3 reads CSAQDFAQETQYF. CDR3 nucleotides: TGCAGCGCTCAGGACTTCGCACAAGAGACCCAGTACTTC.

The rearrangement links TRBV28 to TRBJ2-7; possible D gene TRBD1, 6 bases. V gave up 2 bases and J gave up 9 bases, with 11 bases separating them. The CDR3 has 12 residues. CDR1 and CDR2 from the germline V gene are MDHEN and SYDVKM. As DNA, the CDR3 is TGTGCCAGCAGTTTAGGACAGACACCGCAGTACTTC. It specifies CASSLGQTPQYF. The full variable domain, with the rest looked up from reference TRBV28 and TRBJ2-7, is DVKVTQSSRYLVKRTGEKVFLECVQDMDHENMFWYRQDPGLGLRLIYFSYDVKMKEKGDIPEGYSVSREKKERFSLILESASTNQTSMYLCASSLGQTPQYFGPGTRLTVT.

This clone showed up just a few times. The V gene is TRBV5-1, the J gene TRBJ1-2, with D possibly matching TRBD1 (5 bases). Per germline, CDR1 SGHRS and CDR2 YFSETQ. V lost 1 base to trimming and J lost 2 bases, with 18 bases between them. The CDR3 covers 17 residues. The chain's CDR3 is CASSLSGQIQGNYGYTF. In nucleotides, the CDR3 is TGCGCCAGCAGCTTGTCGGGCCAGATTCAGGGAAACTATGGCTACACCTTC.